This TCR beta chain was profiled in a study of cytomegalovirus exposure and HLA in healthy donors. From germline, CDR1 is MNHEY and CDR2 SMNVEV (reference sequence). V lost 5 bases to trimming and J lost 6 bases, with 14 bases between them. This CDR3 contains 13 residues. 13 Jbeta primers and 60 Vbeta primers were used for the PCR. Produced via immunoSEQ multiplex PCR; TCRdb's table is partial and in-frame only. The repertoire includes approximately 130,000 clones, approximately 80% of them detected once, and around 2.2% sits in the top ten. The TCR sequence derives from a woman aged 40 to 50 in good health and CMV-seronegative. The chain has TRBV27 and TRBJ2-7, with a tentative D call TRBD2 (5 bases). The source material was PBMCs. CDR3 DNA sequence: TGTGCCAGCAGTCCCCTGACGAGCGGCGAGCAGTACTTC. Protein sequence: CASSPLTSGEQYF.